This T cell receptor beta chain was recovered during a study of T-cell memory formation after mild COVID-19. Study-level information: TCR clusters showed largely donor specificity. Study conclusions and caveats: Contracting clones from day 15 to 85 had balanced CD4/CD8; later expanders favoured CD4+. Whether day 37 second-wave clones are SARS-CoV-2-specific was not confirmed.

TCRdb itself ran the 5' RACE reads through MiXCR, one entry per CDR3 protein. Among roughly 380,000 distinct CDR3 sequences, around 27% were seen once, and the ten largest hold roughly 14%. This clonotype showed up just a few times. Its antigen is undetermined. This CDR3 has 12 amino acids. From germline, CDR1 is PRHDT and CDR2 FYEKMQ (reference sequence). With 3 bases removed from V and 11 bases from J, the gap between germline ends came to 13 bases. The sample was PBMCs or a T cell subset sorted from them (not recorded which). The TCR originated in an adult woman who had mild COVID-19 (a few samples of this study predate the infection). Cell type and time point are not known. The chain combines TRBV13 with TRBJ1-1; no clear D. CDR3 loop: CASSFGSSRAFF. DNA for the CDR3: TGTGCCAGCAGCTTTGGCAGTAGTAGGGCTTTCTTT.